The entry below gives a single TCR beta chain sequence along with its context. Its antigen is undetermined. The entry originates in a study of T cells in Graves' hyperthyroidism and ophthalmopathy. Regarding the study as a whole: Most thyroid clonotypes that were expanded above 0.001 also turned up in blood.

Isolation of PBMCs was performed on 8.5 to 10 ml fresh peripheral blood. V lost 3 bases to trimming and J lost 0 bases, with 3 bases between them. CDR3 size: 13 residues. Germline CDR1 and CDR2: GTSNPN and SVGIG (reference sequence). RNA transcripts gave rise to amplified TCR beta CDR3 regions. Using the HTBI primer set, a first-round RT-PCR was run on the TCR CDR3. MiXCR, applied by TCRdb to the multiplex PCR reads, yields one record per CDR3 protein. This sample carries hundreds of thousands of distinct CDR3 sequences, around 39% of them seen once, and the ten largest clones take about 8.9%. The sequence was collected from a man aged 18 to 35 with Graves' hyperthyroidism. The chain couples TRBV30 to TRBJ1-6, with D uncertain. Sequencing used blood. The CDR3 reads CAWSPSYNSPLHF. CDR3 nucleotides: TGTGCCTGGAGCCCCTCCTATAATTCACCCCTCCACTTT.